The sequence of this T cell receptor (beta chain) was determined in a study of cytomegalovirus exposure and HLA in healthy donors. The CDR3 runs to 14 residues. The germline V gene has CDR1 SGHRS and CDR2 YFSETQ. V lost 4 bases to trimming and J lost 3 bases; unmatched junction nucleotides: 6. PCR amplification relied on 60 Vbeta primers (plus 13 Jbeta primers). The repertoire was sequenced with immunoSEQ multiplex PCR; TCRdb's copy has only in-frame clones and lacks some. The sample lists around 200,000 clones, 55% to 75% occurring once. This clonotype originated in a man aged 40-55 years in good health and CMV-seropositive. Sequencing input: PBMCs. The rearrangement links TRBV5-1 to TRBJ2-7; 8 bases line up with TRBD1. The CDR3 nucleotides are TGCGCCAGCAGCCCTGAACAGGGGGGCTACGAGCAGTACTTC. As protein: CASSPEQGGYEQYF.